This is a list of T cell receptor beta chains from one sample in a study of T-cell reconstitution after alpha-beta-depleted transplantation in children. TCRdb fed the PCR reads into MiXCR, producing one record per CDR3 protein. The top ten clones hold approximately 39% of a sample with a few hundred thousand distinct CDR3 sequences, about a quarter of them seen once. This sample comprised PBMCs, obtained before TCRalphabeta/CD19-depleted stem cell transplant. These receptors all stem from a boy under two years old with Wiskott-Aldrich syndrome, due to receive a stem cell transplant. The CDR3 runs from the conserved cysteine through the conserved F or W. A D gene is named only where the DNA matches it firmly. Rows give clone size only sometimes, using once, few, many, or a class for an expanded clone.

abundance	d_gene	v_gene	j_gene	CDR3nt	CDR3aa
.	TRBD2	TRBV20-1	TRBJ2-1	TGCAGTGCTAGAGATAGGCGGGAGATCTACAATGAGCAGTTCTTC	CSARDRREIYNEQFF
.	.	TRBV5-1	TRBJ1-4	TGCGCCAGCAGCTACGGGCCCCCAAATAATGAAAAACTGTTTTTT	CASSYGPPNNEKLFF
.	TRBD2	TRBV7-8	TRBJ2-3	TGTGCCAGCAGCTTATTTTTAGCGGGCCACACAGATACGCAGTATTTT	CASSLFLAGHTDTQYF
few	.	TRBV5-1	TRBJ1-1	TGCGCCAGCAGCACGGATATGGGGAACACTGAAGCTTTCTTT	CASSTDMGNTEAFF
few	TRBD2	TRBV28	TRBJ2-7	TGTGCCAGCAGTTTAGAGGGAGGGGTAATATTCTACGAGCAGTACTTC	CASSLEGGVIFYEQYF
few	TRBD2	TRBV20-1	TRBJ2-2	TGCAGTGCTAGTAAGCGGGGGACCCCCTCTACCGGGGAGCTGTTTTTT	CSASKRGTPSTGELFF
.	.	TRBV6-1	TRBJ2-7	TGTGCCAGCAGCCGACTAGTCGGGGCCTACGAGCAGTACTTC	CASSRLVGAYEQYF
.	.	TRBV5-1	TRBJ2-2	TGCGCCAGCAGCTTCGCGATTGGGGGCACCGGGGAGCTGTTTTTT	CASSFAIGGTGELFF
.	.	TRBV20-1	TRBJ1-1	TGCAGTGCTAGGGGGGGGGAAGGCGTTAAGGGCACTGAAGCTTTCTTT	CSARGGEGVKGTEAFF
.	.	TRBV5-4	TRBJ2-7	TGTGCCAGCAGCTCGGCACACTACGAGCAGTACTTC	CASSSAHYEQYF
few	TRBD2	TRBV28	TRBJ2-1	TGTGCCAGCAACCCCGGACTAGTCGGTGAGCAGTTCTTC	CASNPGLVGEQFF
.	.	TRBV30	TRBJ2-7	TGTGCCTGCTCTGCGGGGTGGACTCAGGCATTC	CACSAGWTQAF
once	.	TRBV29-1	TRBJ2-7	TGCAGCGTTAAGTACGATTTCTACGAGCAGTACTTC	CSVKYDFYEQYF
.	.	TRBV24-1	TRBJ2-3	TGTGCCACCAGTGATGGAACAGATACGCAGTATTTT	CATSDGTDTQYF
.	TRBD2	TRBV30	TRBJ2-3	TGTGCCTGGGGGACTAATGCATATACGCAGTATTTT	CAWGTNAYTQYF
many	.	TRBV9	TRBJ2-1	TGTGCCAGCAGCCCCCGCTCCTACAATGAGCAGTTCTTC	CASSPRSYNEQFF
.	TRBD2	TRBV20-1	TRBJ2-1	TGCAGTGCTAGTCCCCGACTAGCCGGGGAGCAGTTCTTC	CSASPRLAGEQFF
few	TRBD2	TRBV2	TRBJ2-5	TGTGCCAGCAGGAGGAGCGGGAGCCTTGAGACCCAGTACTTC	CASRRSGSLETQYF
.	TRBD1	TRBV20-1	TRBJ1-5	TGCAGTGCCTCACCGGACAGGAAAGGCATTAGCAATCAGCCCCAGCATTTT	CSASPDRKGISNQPQHF
few	.	TRBV12-3/TRBV12-4	TRBJ1-5	TGTGCCAGCAGTTTCTTCTCCGGGAGCAATCAGCCCCAGCATTTT	CASSFFSGSNQPQHF
once	.	TRBV7-2	TRBJ1-2	TGTGCCAGCAGCTTACTGAAACTCCTACACAACAATGGCTACACCTTC	CASSLLKLLHNNGYTF
few	.	TRBV5-1	TRBJ1-1	TGCGCCAGCCAACAGATTCTGAACACTGAAGCTTTCTTT	CASQQILNTEAFF
few	.	TRBV6-6	TRBJ2-1	TGTGCCAGCAGCCACGTCTATGAGCAGTTCTTC	CASSHVYEQFF
.	.	TRBV7-2	TRBJ2-5	TGTGCCAGCCGCCTGAGTCGCGGGAAGCTAGAGACCCAGTACTTC	CASRLSRGKLETQYF
.	.	TRBV12-3/TRBV12-4	TRBJ1-5	TGTGCCAGCAGCCGACAGGTCCCAAATCAGCCCCAGCATTTT	CASSRQVPNQPQHF
.	TRBD1	TRBV20-1	TRBJ1-2	TGCAGTGCTAGTCGTCCGGGACAGCTCTATGGCTACACCTTC	CSASRPGQLYGYTF
.	.	TRBV20-1	TRBJ2-5	TGCAGTGCTACCTCGAGGCAGGGCTGGGAGACCCAGTACTTC	CSATSRQGWETQYF
few	.	TRBV20-1	TRBJ2-5	TGCAGTGCTAGGGGCCCAAGTAGGGGTGCAGAGACCCAGTACTTC	CSARGPSRGAETQYF
few	.	TRBV6-1	TRBJ2-1	TGTGCCAGCAGTGAATTCGGGGAGACGTTCTTC	CASSEFGETFF
.	.	TRBV28	TRBJ2-7	TGTGCCAGCAGTTTGCAACAGGGAATCAACGAGCAGTACTTC	CASSLQQGINEQYF
.	TRBD1	TRBV12-5	TRBJ2-7	TGTGCTAGTGGACGTGACAGGGCCAACGAGCAGTACTTC	CASGRDRANEQYF
.	.	TRBV12-3/TRBV12-4	TRBJ1-3	TGTGCCAGCAGTTTATACGACACCATATATTTT	CASSLYDTIYF
once	.	TRBV12-3/TRBV12-4	TRBJ1-1	TGTGCCAGCAGTTCAAAACAGGAGGCTTTCTTT	CASSSKQEAFF
.	.	TRBV7-8	TRBJ2-1	TGTGCCAGCAGCTTAATTAGCGGTGACAATGAGCAGTTCTTC	CASSLISGDNEQFF
few	.	TRBV7-6	TRBJ2-7	TGTGCCAGCAGCTTAACGGACGGGACCTACGAGCAGTACTTC	CASSLTDGTYEQYF
few	.	TRBV5-1	TRBJ2-3	TGCGCCAGCAGCTTGACCGGAGAAGATACGCAGTATTTT	CASSLTGEDTQYF
few	.	TRBV20-1	TRBJ2-7	TGCAGTGCAAAGGACCGACGAACCTACGAGCAGTACTTC	CSAKDRRTYEQYF
few	.	TRBV20-1	TRBJ2-7	TGCAGTGCTAGGCGGACCGACTGGGAGCAGTACTTC	CSARRTDWEQYF
few	TRBD1	TRBV29-1	TRBJ2-3	TGCAGCGTTTCCGGGACAGGGGGCACAGATACGCAGTATTTT	CSVSGTGGTDTQYF
few	.	TRBV28	TRBJ1-5	TGTGCCAGCAGTTGGAACGGGGGTCTCTATAGCAATCAGCCCCAGCATTTT	CASSWNGGLYSNQPQHF
few	TRBD2	TRBV12-3/TRBV12-4	TRBJ2-2	TGTGCCAGCAGCCGTCTCGCGGGAGCGGCGAACACCGGGGAGCTGTTTTTT	CASSRLAGAANTGELFF
.	.	TRBV7-2	TRBJ1-5	TGTGCCAGCAGCTTACTGGGGTATCAGCCCCAGCATTTT	CASSLLGYQPQHF
.	.	TRBV27	TRBJ1-2	TGTGCCAGCAGTTTGAAGGGGCAGGGTGGCTACACCTTC	CASSLKGQGGYTF
.	.	TRBV5-1	TRBJ2-1	TGCGCCAGCAGCTCAGAACAGGGATACAATGAGCAGTTCTTC	CASSSEQGYNEQFF
few	.	TRBV19	TRBJ1-3	TGTGCCAGTGGATCAGGTTCTGGAAACACCATATATTTT	CASGSGSGNTIYF
.	.	TRBV20-1	TRBJ2-4	TGCAGTGCTCTAATATCAGGGCGGAACATTCAGTACTTC	CSALISGRNIQYF
.	TRBD1	TRBV20-1	TRBJ1-2	TGCAGTGCGGGGACAGGACCTAACTATGGCTACACCTTC	CSAGTGPNYGYTF
few	TRBD2	TRBV12-3/TRBV12-4	TRBJ2-2	TGTGCCAGCAGTTTATGGCTAGCGGGAGTCGGTTCGAACACCGGGGAGCTGTTTTTT	CASSLWLAGVGSNTGELFF